This T cell receptor beta chain comes out of a study of cytomegalovirus exposure and HLA in healthy donors listed by TCRdb under 2017. At the level of the whole study: According to an earlier analysis of 587 of the donors, 200 million or so T cells yielded 120 million or so unique TCR beta sequences and around 300 Gb of sequence data. An early release covering some 640 HLA-typed donors comprised about 300 gigabases of sequencing data and 85 million to 100 million unique TCR sequences. Of the roughly 420 genotyped donors, roughly 76% were placed in the genetic ancestry cluster associated with self-reported Caucasian donors. The study was designed to test whether signatures of past pathogen exposure could be identified by cataloging public T cell receptors. Using immunosequencing, the study profiled T cell repertoires from fewer than 850 subjects and related those repertoires to cytomegalovirus serostatus. In addition to the first cohort of approximately 650 subjects, a separate validation cohort of 120 different subjects was used. To predict cytomegalovirus infection status, the study brought together high-throughput TCR immunosequencing, statistical association of individual TCRs with disease status, and machine learning. A later analysis re-analyzed previously published TCR beta repertoires from 600 to 850 donors and added high-resolution HLA genotyping to study TCR occurrence patterns. In the later analysis, no new phenotypic data were used to find candidate immune exposures; instead, reliance was placed on TCR beta sequences and their occurrence across donors. An earlier analysis of some 600 of the donors applied high-throughput TCR beta sequencing to assess whether each TCR beta V gene segment acted as functional or pseudogenic. Donor age, sex, ethnicity and CMV serostatus were compiled together with the repertoire data. In a later genetic analysis, genome-wide SNP genotypes for about three fifths of the roughly 670 donors were used, and that subset was treated as a discovery cohort. All discovery cohort repertoires had been generated on a single sequencing platform. HLA typing covered class I and class II loci at four-digit resolution. Typing coverage differed by locus: A, B, C, DRB1 and DQB1 were typed in about 629-630 donors, DQA1 in about 500, DPA1 in around 580, and DPB1 in approximately 450. Five DR-DQ haplotypes were handled as single units for association and clustering, since linkage in the cohort was strong. Among several hundred genotyped donors of the cohort, an average of around 250,000 unique TCR beta nucleotide sequences was sequenced per donor, of which about 18% were non-productive.

What the research found in general, with its limitations: A further reported finding was that TCR beta sequences accurately predicted the HLA-A and HLA-B alleles for most subjects in the first cohort. It was suggested by the authors that the approach could potentially be generalized to other disease states and immunological phenotypes. Several of the top co-occurrence clusters appeared to be linked to parvovirus B19, influenza, CMV and Epstein-Barr virus, according to a later analysis. Some IMGT-functional V segments, including TRBV6-2 and TRBV6-3, could not be told apart with the 87-base-pair reads, so those segments were excluded. Most TCR sequences were seen in very few donors, while some public TCRs were found in many individuals. In vitro tests confirmed that a few of the cytomegalovirus-associated TCR beta chains recognize cytomegalovirus antigens. According to a later analysis, TCR association rates differed among HLA loci, with DRB1 alleles showing the most associated TCRs and HLA-C alleles showing the fewest. Because HLA typing was unavailable for some donors at each locus, only the typed subset was used in association tests. A later genetic analysis associated a missense DCLRE1C variant with V-gene and J-gene trimming of TCR beta chains, and an independent cohort replicated the association. Strong co-occurrence of HLA alleles, especially DR and DQ, made assigning TCR associations to individual alleles difficult. Because counts were too low, 15 to 20 rarely observed V segments, including chromosome 9 orphons, were left out of the earlier analysis of several hundred of the donors. CMV serostatus was the only immune exposure information available for the cohort. In the study, around 150 TCR beta chains were listed as associated with cytomegalovirus. A later analysis found that most CMV-associated TCR beta chains appeared HLA-restricted, with HLA associations seemingly driven largely by CMV exposure. In a later genetic analysis, fewer N-insertions in productive TCRs were reported among donors in an Asian-associated ancestry cluster than the roughly 710-donor mean. Linkage disequilibrium might explain the correlated functional status among segregating V segments, but an unknown experimental factor could not be ruled out. The presence/absence analyses assumed that sequencing depth was roughly uniform across donors, and that assumption may not be true. In both the original and validation cohorts, the classifier was reported to diagnose cytomegalovirus status with high specificity and sensitivity. At a false discovery rate of 0.05, a later analysis linked 15,000 to 20,000 TCR beta sequences to specific HLA alleles. Compared with equally common non-associated chains, HLA-associated TCR beta chains in a later analysis were more clonally expanded and had lower generation probabilities. An earlier analysis of approximately 500 of the donors showed that most TCR beta V segments appeared in productive rearrangements either about 90% or about 30% of the time, which broadly matched IMGT annotations. A cluster of highly shared sequence variants was judged likely to be a technical artifact of the sequencing pipeline. Only TCR beta chains were sequenced in this cohort, and the absence of alpha or paired-chain data limited detectable features.

A note on this clone: This clone's antigen is unknown. No base quality values were provided; no much bigger clone lies one nucleotide off.

V lost 6 bases and J lost 5 bases, and the count of bases not matched to a germline gene is 4. Measured from the cysteine to the phenylalanine, the CDR3 is 13 residues long. Only the CDR3 region is kept as DNA, spanning 39 bases read in frame from base 1. The germline V gene sets CDR1 to MNHNS and CDR2 to SASEGT. Library generation was performed with the immunoSEQ multiplex PCR assay. A mixture of 60 forward primers for TCR Vbeta segments and 13 reverse primers for TCR Jbeta segments was used in the multiplex PCR. The CDR3 region of rearranged TCR beta genes was amplified from genomic DNA by a multiplex PCR assay. The amplified TCR beta libraries were sequenced on the Illumina HiSeq System as 87-base-pair reads. Per the authors' processing: In a later analysis, tens of millions of unique TCR beta chains were counted across the 500 to 850 repertoires, and roughly 10 million of these chains were shared by at least two donors. Raw reads were error-corrected and collapsed into unique sequences by a nearest-neighbor algorithm in which closely related sequences were merged to remove PCR and sequencing errors. Alignment of CDR3 sequences to IMGT reference sequences was used to assign V, D and J gene segments. For a sequence to be retained, at least a six-nucleotide match to both a V gene segment and a J gene segment was required. A rearrangement was called productive if the CDR3 had no stop codons and remained in frame with V and J, and every other rearrangement was called non-productive. Following IMGT convention, CDR3 was defined as the stretch from the second conserved V-encoded cysteine up to the conserved J-encoded phenylalanine. Sequences without an unambiguous match to a single V gene segment were excluded from the earlier analysis of approximately 600 of the donors. An earlier analysis of roughly 590 of the donors called V segments functional above 56.7% productive rearrangements and segregating when the between-donor standard deviation exceeded 5%. A statistical classification framework was built for diagnosing cytomegalovirus status from the catalog of TCR beta chain sequences. A later analysis assigned V and J genes by comparing TCR nucleotide sequences with IMGT/GENE-DB human TR gene sequences. The TCRdist pipeline was used in a later analysis to assign CDR3 sequences and most-parsimonious VDJ recombination scenarios. A later analysis defined each TCR beta chain by its CDR3 amino acid sequence plus V-gene family, and excluded reads lacking a unique V-gene family. A later analysis removed several hundred highly shared, low-generation-probability nucleotide sequences to deal with suspected cross-contamination and a sequencing artifact. For each public chain, a later analysis derived a clonal expansion index from normalized ranks of inferred template counts within each repertoire. In a later analysis, generation probabilities were computed with a VDJ recombination model fitted to out-of-frame rearrangements, and the resulting probabilities were checked against IGoR. Hypergeometric tests were used in a later analysis to score TCR-TCR, TCR-HLA and TCR-CMV co-occurrence, with a repertoire-size bias correction applied to the TCR pairs. A later analysis estimated false discovery rates by permuting HLA or CMV assignments 20 times. A later analysis grouped co-occurring TCRs with DBSCAN, adding TCRdist sequence similarity when clustering within HLA-allele-positive subsets. For co-occurrence clustering, repertoires with fewer than 30,000 or more than 120,000 public chains were excluded, along with roughly five repertoires with anomalous nucleotide sharing. TCRdb's version of the immuneACCESS table is confined to in-frame rearrangements and falls short of the full clone set. An unresolved V gene accounts for under half of the shortfall where checked; the remainder is of unknown origin. V and J calls and clone size are as listed in that table; D and trimming were resolved from the DNA. In this sample the table shows 150,000 to 200,000 clones, about 72% of which occur a single time. The ten largest clonotypes hold around 2.1% of the sample.

The cohort comprised some 730 healthy bone marrow donors. All cohort members were sampled while nominally healthy, although unrecorded immune exposures were likely present. The donor tested CMV seropositive and was one of the 289 seropositive cohort members. Each donor provided a peripheral blood sample, and peripheral blood mononuclear cells were used for TCR beta sequencing. The Qiagen DNeasy Blood Extraction Kit was used to extract genomic DNA from the blood cell samples. This receptor was identified in a man aged 45 to 65 in good health and CMV-seropositive. This chain is built from TRBV6-1 and TRBJ2-3, and 8 bases in between align with TRBD2. The sequenced sample consisted of PBMCs. This receptor carries the CDR3 CASRHGGGDTQYF. The DNA sequence is TGTGCCAGCAGACACGGGGGGGGAGATACGCAGTATTTT.